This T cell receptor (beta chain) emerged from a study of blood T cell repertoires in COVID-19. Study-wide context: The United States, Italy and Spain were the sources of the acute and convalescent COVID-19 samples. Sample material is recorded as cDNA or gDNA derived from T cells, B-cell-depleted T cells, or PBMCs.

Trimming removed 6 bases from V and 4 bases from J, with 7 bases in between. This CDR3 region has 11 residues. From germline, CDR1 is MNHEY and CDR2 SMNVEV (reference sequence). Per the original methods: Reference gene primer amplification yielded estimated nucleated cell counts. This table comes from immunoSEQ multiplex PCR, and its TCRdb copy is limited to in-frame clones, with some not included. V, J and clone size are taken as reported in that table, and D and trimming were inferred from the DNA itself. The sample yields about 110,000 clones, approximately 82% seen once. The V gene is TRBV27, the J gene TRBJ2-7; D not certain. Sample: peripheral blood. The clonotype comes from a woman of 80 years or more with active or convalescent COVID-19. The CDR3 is CASRNSYEQYF. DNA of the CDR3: TGTGCCAGCAGGAACAGTTACGAGCAGTACTTC.